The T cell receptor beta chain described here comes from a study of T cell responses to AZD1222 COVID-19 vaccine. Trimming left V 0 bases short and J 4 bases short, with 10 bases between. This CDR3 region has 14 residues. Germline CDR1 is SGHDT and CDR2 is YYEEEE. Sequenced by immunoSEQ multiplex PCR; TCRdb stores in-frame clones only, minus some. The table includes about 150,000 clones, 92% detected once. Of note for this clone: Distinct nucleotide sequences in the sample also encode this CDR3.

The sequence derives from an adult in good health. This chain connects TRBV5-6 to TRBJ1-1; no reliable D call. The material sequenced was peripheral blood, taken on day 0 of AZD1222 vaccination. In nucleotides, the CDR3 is TGTGCCAGCAGCTTGGGCCGCCGTGGCACTGAAGCTTTCTTT. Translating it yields CASSLGRRGTEAFF. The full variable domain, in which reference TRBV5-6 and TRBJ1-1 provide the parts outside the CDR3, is DAGVTQSPTHLIKTRGQQVTLRCSPKSGHDTVSWYQQALGQGPQFIFQYYEEEERQRGNFPDRFSGHQFPNYSSELNVNALLLGDSALYLCASSLGRRGTEAFFGQGTRLTVV.